This TCR beta chain emerged from a study of shared clonotypes between healthy human individuals. Across the whole study: Donor ages ranged 18 to 49 years: a couple of women, a few men. The plates for each donor numbered three CD4 naive, three CD4 memory, two CD8 naive and one CD8 memory.

Sequencing was at deep level. Method: immunoSEQ multiplex PCR; TCRdb's copy keeps in-frame clones and lacks some. The data show some 2,000,000 clones, with 90% to 95% seen just once and around 0.13% held by the top ten. The CDR3 consists of 13 residues. Deletions cut 1 base from V and 8 bases from J, with 14 bases between. The germline V gene has CDR1 GTSNPN and CDR2 SVGIG (reference sequence). Overall study findings and caveats: A limitation of the genetic and exposure-history diversity represented arose from few donors.

Concerning this clone itself: Its antigen is unknown.

The chain links TRBV30 to TRBJ1-2; D possibly corresponds to TRBD1 (6 bases). This TCR came from a young man in good health. The sample comprised naive CD4+ T cells sorted from blood. Subset defined: CD45RA+ positively selected. The CDR3 bases are TGTGCCTGGAGTGGGGTCTCTACAGGGGGCTACACCTTC. Translation gives CAWSGVSTGGYTF.